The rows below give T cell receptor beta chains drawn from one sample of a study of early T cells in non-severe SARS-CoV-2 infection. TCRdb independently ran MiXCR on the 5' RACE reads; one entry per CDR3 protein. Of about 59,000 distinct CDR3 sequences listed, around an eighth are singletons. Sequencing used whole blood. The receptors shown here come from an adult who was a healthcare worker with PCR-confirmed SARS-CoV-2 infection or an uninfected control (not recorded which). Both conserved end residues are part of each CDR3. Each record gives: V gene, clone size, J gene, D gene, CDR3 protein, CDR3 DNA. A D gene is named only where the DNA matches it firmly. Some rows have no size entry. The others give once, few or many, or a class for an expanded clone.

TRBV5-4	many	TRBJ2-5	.	CASSRGLEQETQYF	TGTGCCAGCAGCCGGGGTCTAGAGCAAGAGACCCAGTACTTC
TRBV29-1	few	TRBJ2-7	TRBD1	CSARQGSSYEQYF	TGCAGCGCCAGACAGGGTAGCTCCTACGAGCAGTACTTC
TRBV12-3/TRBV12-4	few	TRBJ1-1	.	CASRLSTEAFF	TGTGCCAGCAGACTATCCACTGAAGCTTTCTTT
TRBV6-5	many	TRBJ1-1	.	CATSGDTEAFF	TGTGCCACCTCGGGAGACACTGAAGCTTTCTTT
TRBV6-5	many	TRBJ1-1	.	CASSYWVTGNTEAFF	TGTGCCAGCAGTTACTGGGTTACCGGGAACACTGAAGCTTTCTTT
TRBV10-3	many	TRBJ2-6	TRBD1	CAISVGQGASGANVLTF	TGTGCCATCAGTGTAGGACAGGGGGCCTCTGGGGCCAACGTCCTGACTTTC
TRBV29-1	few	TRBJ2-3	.	CSGSLATDTQYF	TGCAGCGGAAGCCTGGCGACGGATACGCAGTATTTT
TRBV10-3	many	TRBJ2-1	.	CAISEGAPQGEQFF	TGTGCCATCAGTGAGGGGGCCCCTCAGGGTGAGCAGTTCTTC
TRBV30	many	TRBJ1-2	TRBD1	CAWARGTAYGYTF	TGTGCCTGGGCCCGCGGGACAGCCTATGGCTACACCTTC
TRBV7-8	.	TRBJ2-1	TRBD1	CASSQRDRYNEQFF	TGTGCCAGCAGCCAAAGGGACAGATACAATGAGCAGTTCTTC
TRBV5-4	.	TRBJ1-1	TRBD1	CASSLSTTGGTEAFF	TGTGCCAGCAGCTTGTCTACGACAGGGGGCACTGAAGCTTTCTTT
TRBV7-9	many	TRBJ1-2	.	CASSSGMYGYTF	TGTGCCAGCAGCTCCGGGATGTATGGCTACACCTTC
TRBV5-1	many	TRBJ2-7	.	CASSLASRGSDEQYF	TGCGCCAGCAGCTTGGCCTCGCGAGGGTCCGACGAGCAGTACTTC
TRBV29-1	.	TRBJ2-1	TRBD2	CSVEGGRAMNEQFF	TGCAGCGTTGAAGGCGGGAGGGCCATGAATGAGCAGTTCTTC
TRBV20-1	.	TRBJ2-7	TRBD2	CSARSTSGTYEQYF	TGCAGTGCCCGGAGTACTAGCGGGACCTACGAGCAGTACTTC
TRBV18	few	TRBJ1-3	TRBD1	CASPGEGAFAGNTIYF	TGTGCCAGCCCCGGGGAGGGGGCGTTCGCTGGAAACACCATATATTTT
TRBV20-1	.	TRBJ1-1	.	CSAREGAEAFF	TGCAGTGCTAGAGAGGGCGCTGAAGCTTTCTTT
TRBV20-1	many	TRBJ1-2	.	CSARDGAGRTINYGYTF	TGCAGTGCTAGAGATGGGGCAGGGCGAACAATTAACTATGGCTACACCTTC
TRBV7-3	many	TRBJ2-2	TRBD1	CASRKGAGSPGELFF	TGTGCCAGCAGGAAGGGGGCAGGGAGTCCCGGGGAGCTGTTTTTT
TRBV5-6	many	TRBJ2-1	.	CASSLARLRQFF	TGTGCCAGCAGCTTGGCCCGGCTGCGCCAGTTCTTC
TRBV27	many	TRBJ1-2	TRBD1	CASSLQGARGYGYTF	TGTGCCAGCAGTTTGCAGGGGGCACGCGGCTATGGCTACACCTTC
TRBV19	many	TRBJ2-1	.	CASSIMGGGDNEQFF	TGTGCCAGTAGTATAATGGGGGGAGGAGACAATGAGCAGTTCTTC
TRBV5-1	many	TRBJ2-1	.	CASSLSPGRNGYNEQFF	TGCGCCAGCAGCTTGTCACCAGGAAGGAATGGGTACAATGAGCAGTTCTTC
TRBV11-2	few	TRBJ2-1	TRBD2	CASSLYSAGGYNEQFF	TGTGCCAGCAGCTTATATTCTGCGGGAGGGTACAATGAGCAGTTCTTC
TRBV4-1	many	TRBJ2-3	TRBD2	CASSPTSGGTDTQYF	TGCGCCAGCAGCCCAACTAGCGGGGGCACAGATACGCAGTATTTT